Below, 21 T cell receptor beta chains from the same sample are listed, as sequenced in a study of T cell repertoires in cytomegalovirus infection. TCRdb itself ran the reads through MiXCR, one entry per CDR3 protein. The sample has approximately 190,000 distinct CDR3 sequences; 28% are singletons. Sequenced: PBMCs. These TCRs come from a human donor in good health (CMV status not recorded). Some clones in this sample may be carry-over from other donors' samples.

This clonotype was seen a handful of times. CDR3 in DNA: TGCAGTGCTAGAGGGGGGACAGGCATCTATGGCTACACCTTC. Encoded protein: CSARGGTGIYGYTF. The J gene is TRBJ1-2, the V gene TRBV20-1, with 8 bases matching TRBD1. The CDR3 is 14 amino acids. With V trimmed by 1 base and J by 4 bases, 5 bases remained unmatched. The V gene's germline CDR1 is DFQATT and CDR2 SNEGSKA (reference sequence).

The chain employs TRBV20-1 and TRBJ1-1; D remains ambiguous. V was shortened by 5 bases and J by 3 bases, with 7 bases between the two germline ends. Germline CDR1 reads DFQATT; CDR2 reads SNEGSKA (reference sequence). The CDR3 is 11 amino acids. The CDR3 region has the DNA TGCAGTGCTGGGCGCGACACTGAAGCTTTCTTT. Its protein is CSAGRDTEAFF.

This clonotype was counted ten times or more. The rearrangement uses TRBV27 and TRBJ2-1; TRBD1 matches at 9 bases. CDR3 length equals 14 residues. The germline CDR1 and CDR2 sequences are MNHEY and SMNVEV (reference sequence). J gave up 5 bases and V 6 bases, and 5 bases lay outside the gene matches. Here the CDR3 DNA reads TGTGCCAGCAGAATACAGGGGGCCAACAATGAGCAGTTCTTC. Amino acid sequence: CASRIQGANNEQFF.

This clonotype has a count of ten or more. The rearrangement joins TRBV7-2 to TRBJ1-1, with 7 bases lining up with TRBD1. V shed 5 bases, J shed 0 bases, and the junction held 3 bases outside the gene matches. There are 14 residues in the CDR3. Germline V gives CDR1 SGHTA, CDR2 FQGNSA. The CDR3 loop is CASSPDRVNTEAFF. As DNA, the CDR3 is TGTGCCAGCAGCCCCGACAGGGTGAACACTGAAGCTTTCTTT. The whole variable domain, filled in from reference TRBV7-2 and TRBJ1-1, reads GAGVSQSPSNKVTEKGKDVELRCDPISGHTALYWYRQSLGQGLEFLIYFQGNSAPDKSGLPSDRFSAERTGGSVSTLTIQRTQQEDSAVYLCASSPDRVNTEAFFGQGTRLTVV.

This clonotype appeared a few times. The J gene is TRBJ2-3, the V gene TRBV6-6; the D gene could be TRBD1 or TRBD2 (5 bases each). The CDR3 is 15 amino acids. V was pared by 4 bases and J by 4 bases, with 15 bases between. CDR1 is MNHNY and CDR2 is SVGAGI in the germline V gene (reference sequence). CDR3 in DNA: TGTGCCAGCAGTTCTGACCCGAGGGGCGCAGATACGCAGTATTTT. It translates to CASSSDPRGADTQYF.

This clonotype was observed many times. The chain links TRBV7-3 to TRBJ2-2, with a tentative D call TRBD2 (7 bases). Germline assignment: CDR1 SGHTA and CDR2 FQGTGA. The CDR3 extends over 14 amino acids. V was cut by 8 bases and J by 2 bases, with 12 bases left in between. The CDR3 DNA follows: TGTGCCAGCCGCGGGGGCCCTAACACCGGGGAGCTGTTTTTT. It is translated as CASRGGPNTGELFF.

About this clonotype itself: This clone may be a read error of a much larger clone one base away. This sequence joins TRBV7-4 and TRBJ1-1; 8 bases agree with TRBD1. Germline V gene data show CDR1 as SGHVT and CDR2 as SQSDAQ. This CDR3 region has 14 residues. CDR3 in amino acids: CASSQTDRETEALF. The CDR3 DNA follows: TGTGCCAGCAGCCAGACGGACAGGGAAACTGAAGCTCTCTTT.

The chain recombines TRBV11-2 with TRBJ2-5, with D tentatively TRBD2 (6 bases). Per the germline V gene, CDR1 is SGHAT and CDR2 is FQNNGV. The CDR3 length is 15 residues. The V end was cut by 0 bases, the J end by 4 bases, with 12 bases between. The CDR3 nucleotides are TGTGCCAGCAGCTTAGAGTTGGGAGGAGGAGAGACCCAGTACTTC. Its translation: CASSLELGGGETQYF.

V gene TRBV27 combines with J gene TRBJ2-3; 7 nucleotides agree with TRBD1. This CDR3 spans 16 amino acids. CDR1 is MNHEY and CDR2 is SMNVEV in the germline V gene (reference sequence). V shed 8 bases, J shed 2 bases, and the junction held 13 bases outside the gene matches. CDR3 sequence reads: CASQVRTGLYTDTQYF. For the CDR3, the DNA is TGTGCCAGCCAGGTGAGGACAGGACTCTACACAGATACGCAGTATTTT.

The CDR3 protein is CASTAEKPYGYTF. The CDR3 DNA sequence: TGTGCCAGCACGGCAGAAAAACCCTATGGCTACACCTTC. V usage is TRBV12-3 or TRBV12-4 and J usage is TRBJ1-2; D is ambiguous. Trimming took 7 bases from V and 4 from J, leaving 13 bases between them. The length of the CDR3 is 13 residues.

There are a few counts of this clonotype. This chain uses TRBV19 with TRBJ2-5, with 9 bases fitting TRBD1. The CDR3 consists of 16 residues. V trimming: 3 bases; J trimming: 2 bases; junction bases outside the gene matches: 7. Germline CDR1 is LNHDA and CDR2 is SQIVND (reference sequence). CDR3 nucleotides: TGTGCCAGTAGTATGAAGGGACAGGGCTTACAAGAGACCCAGTACTTC. This translates into CASSMKGQGLQETQYF.

This rearrangement joins TRBV30 to TRBJ1-1; D is perhaps TRBD1 (6 bases). This CDR3 comprises 11 residues. The V gene lost 4 bases and the J gene lost 8 bases, with 11 bases spanning the gap. In germline, CDR1 is GTSNPN, CDR2 SVGIG (reference sequence). The chain's CDR3 is CAWIQTGEAFF. The DNA for the CDR3 is TGTGCCTGGATTCAGACAGGAGAAGCTTTCTTT. Combining the CDR3 with reference TRBV30 and TRBJ1-1 gives the whole variable domain SQTIHQWPATLVQPVGSPLSLECTVEGTSNPNLYWYRQAAGRGLQLLFYSVGIGQISSEVPQNLSASRPQDRQFILSSKKLLLSDSGFYLCAWIQTGEAFFGQGTRLTVV.

The rearrangement joins TRBV9 to TRBJ2-1, with 10 bases lining up with TRBD2. Germline values: CDR1 SGDLS, CDR2 YYNGEE. This CDR3 region has 15 residues. The J segment lost 7 bases and the V segment lost 0 bases, leaving 4 bases of the junction unmatched. CDR3 nucleotides: TGTGCCAGCAGCGTAGGAGCGGGGGGGGGGAATGAGCAGTTCTTC. Translated: CASSVGAGGGNEQFF.

CDR3 residues: CASSWGQGIGGGTDTQYF. The CDR3 region has the DNA TGTGCCAGCAGCTGGGGACAGGGGATCGGGGGTGGCACAGATACGCAGTATTTT. The rearrangement joins TRBV5-6 to TRBJ2-3, with 10 positions matching TRBD1. Looked up from germline, CDR1 is SGHDT and CDR2 is YYEEEE. This CDR3 contains 18 residues. V shed 3 bases, J shed 1 base, and the junction held 11 bases outside the gene matches.

This clonotype occurred a few times. The V gene is TRBV15, the J gene TRBJ1-2; 7 bases are shared with TRBD1. The CDR3 sequence is 18 residues long. CDR1 LNHNV and CDR2 YYDKDF come from the germline V gene (reference sequence). V was pared by 4 bases and J by 2 bases, with 16 bases of the junction left unmatched. The DNA of the CDR3 is TGTGCCACCAGCAATTTTGGTCGGGGGGCAGGGGGAAACTATGGCTACACCTTC. Translating it yields CATSNFGRGAGGNYGYTF. Supplemented by reference TRBV15 and TRBJ1-2, the full variable domain reads DAMVIQNPRYQVTQFGKPVTLSCSQTLNHNVMYWYQQKSSQAPKLLFHYYDKDFNNEADTPDNFQSRRPNTSFCFLDIRSPGLGDTAMYLCATSNFGRGAGGNYGYTFGSGTRLTVV.

J is TRBJ2-1 and V is TRBV5-4; 10 positions match TRBD1. CDR1 is SGHNT, CDR2 YYREEE, per germline (reference sequence). CDR3 length equals 14 residues. Germline trimming cut 4 bases from V and 7 bases from J; bases unmatched to any gene: 5. CDR3 in DNA: TGTGCCAGCAGCGCGGGACAGGGGAGAAATGAGCAGTTCTTC. This translates into CASSAGQGRNEQFF.

This chain joins TRBV5-4 and TRBJ2-5, with 9 bases that match TRBD1. The CDR3 is 16 amino acids. Germline CDR1 is SGHNT and CDR2 is YYREEE (reference sequence). V was pared by 8 bases and J by 0 bases, with 11 bases of the junction left unmatched. CDR3 bases: TGTGCCAGGAGCATCCCGGGACAGGGAAACCAAGAGACCCAGTACTTC. Its protein is CARSIPGQGNQETQYF.

The J gene is TRBJ2-5, the V gene TRBV2; D is unclear. Germline V gives CDR1 SNHLY, CDR2 FYNNEI. The V gene lost 6 bases and the J gene lost 1 base, with 6 bases spanning the gap. This CDR3 is built from 12 residues. The CDR3 coding sequence is TGTGCCAGCAGGGAAAGCCAAGAGACCCAGTACTTC. Its protein is CASRESQETQYF.

A note on this clonotype: A much larger clone lies one base from this, so it may be a read error. The DNA of the CDR3 is TGCAGTGCCGATAGGACAGGTCCGGGGCCCCAGCATTTT. Translated, it gives CSADRTGPGPQHF. The chain recombines TRBV20-1 with TRBJ1-5; 7 bases fit TRBD1. CDR3 length equals 13 residues. From germline, CDR1 is DFQATT and CDR2 SNEGSKA (reference sequence). With V trimmed by 6 bases and J by 9 bases, 11 bases remained unmatched.

V and J are TRBV29-1 and TRBJ1-1, with a weak D call TRBD1 (5 bases). Germline CDR1 is SQVTM and CDR2 is ANQGSEA. This CDR3 contains 12 residues. V lost 4 bases to trimming and J lost 1 base, with 7 bases between them. The CDR3 DNA sequence: TGCAGCGTTGTAAGGGGGAACACTGAAGCTTTCTTT. It translates to CSVVRGNTEAFF. Complete variable domain (other parts from reference TRBV29-1 and TRBJ1-1): SAVISQKPSRDICQRGTSLTIQCQVDSQVTMMFWYRQQPGQSLTLIATANQGSEATYESGFVIDKFPISRPNLTFSTLTVSNMSPEDSSIYLCSVVRGNTEAFFGQGTRLTVV.

Ten or more counts support this clonotype. J is TRBJ2-1 and V is TRBV7-2; 9 bases map to TRBD2. Trimming at V came to 4 bases and at J to 5 bases, leaving 6 bases not matched to a gene. Germline CDR1 reads SGHTA; CDR2 reads FQGNSA. The CDR3 covers 15 residues. The CDR3 coding sequence is TGTGCCAGCAGCTCCCCGGGACTAGCAGACAATGAGCAGTTCTTC. Translation: CASSSPGLADNEQFF.